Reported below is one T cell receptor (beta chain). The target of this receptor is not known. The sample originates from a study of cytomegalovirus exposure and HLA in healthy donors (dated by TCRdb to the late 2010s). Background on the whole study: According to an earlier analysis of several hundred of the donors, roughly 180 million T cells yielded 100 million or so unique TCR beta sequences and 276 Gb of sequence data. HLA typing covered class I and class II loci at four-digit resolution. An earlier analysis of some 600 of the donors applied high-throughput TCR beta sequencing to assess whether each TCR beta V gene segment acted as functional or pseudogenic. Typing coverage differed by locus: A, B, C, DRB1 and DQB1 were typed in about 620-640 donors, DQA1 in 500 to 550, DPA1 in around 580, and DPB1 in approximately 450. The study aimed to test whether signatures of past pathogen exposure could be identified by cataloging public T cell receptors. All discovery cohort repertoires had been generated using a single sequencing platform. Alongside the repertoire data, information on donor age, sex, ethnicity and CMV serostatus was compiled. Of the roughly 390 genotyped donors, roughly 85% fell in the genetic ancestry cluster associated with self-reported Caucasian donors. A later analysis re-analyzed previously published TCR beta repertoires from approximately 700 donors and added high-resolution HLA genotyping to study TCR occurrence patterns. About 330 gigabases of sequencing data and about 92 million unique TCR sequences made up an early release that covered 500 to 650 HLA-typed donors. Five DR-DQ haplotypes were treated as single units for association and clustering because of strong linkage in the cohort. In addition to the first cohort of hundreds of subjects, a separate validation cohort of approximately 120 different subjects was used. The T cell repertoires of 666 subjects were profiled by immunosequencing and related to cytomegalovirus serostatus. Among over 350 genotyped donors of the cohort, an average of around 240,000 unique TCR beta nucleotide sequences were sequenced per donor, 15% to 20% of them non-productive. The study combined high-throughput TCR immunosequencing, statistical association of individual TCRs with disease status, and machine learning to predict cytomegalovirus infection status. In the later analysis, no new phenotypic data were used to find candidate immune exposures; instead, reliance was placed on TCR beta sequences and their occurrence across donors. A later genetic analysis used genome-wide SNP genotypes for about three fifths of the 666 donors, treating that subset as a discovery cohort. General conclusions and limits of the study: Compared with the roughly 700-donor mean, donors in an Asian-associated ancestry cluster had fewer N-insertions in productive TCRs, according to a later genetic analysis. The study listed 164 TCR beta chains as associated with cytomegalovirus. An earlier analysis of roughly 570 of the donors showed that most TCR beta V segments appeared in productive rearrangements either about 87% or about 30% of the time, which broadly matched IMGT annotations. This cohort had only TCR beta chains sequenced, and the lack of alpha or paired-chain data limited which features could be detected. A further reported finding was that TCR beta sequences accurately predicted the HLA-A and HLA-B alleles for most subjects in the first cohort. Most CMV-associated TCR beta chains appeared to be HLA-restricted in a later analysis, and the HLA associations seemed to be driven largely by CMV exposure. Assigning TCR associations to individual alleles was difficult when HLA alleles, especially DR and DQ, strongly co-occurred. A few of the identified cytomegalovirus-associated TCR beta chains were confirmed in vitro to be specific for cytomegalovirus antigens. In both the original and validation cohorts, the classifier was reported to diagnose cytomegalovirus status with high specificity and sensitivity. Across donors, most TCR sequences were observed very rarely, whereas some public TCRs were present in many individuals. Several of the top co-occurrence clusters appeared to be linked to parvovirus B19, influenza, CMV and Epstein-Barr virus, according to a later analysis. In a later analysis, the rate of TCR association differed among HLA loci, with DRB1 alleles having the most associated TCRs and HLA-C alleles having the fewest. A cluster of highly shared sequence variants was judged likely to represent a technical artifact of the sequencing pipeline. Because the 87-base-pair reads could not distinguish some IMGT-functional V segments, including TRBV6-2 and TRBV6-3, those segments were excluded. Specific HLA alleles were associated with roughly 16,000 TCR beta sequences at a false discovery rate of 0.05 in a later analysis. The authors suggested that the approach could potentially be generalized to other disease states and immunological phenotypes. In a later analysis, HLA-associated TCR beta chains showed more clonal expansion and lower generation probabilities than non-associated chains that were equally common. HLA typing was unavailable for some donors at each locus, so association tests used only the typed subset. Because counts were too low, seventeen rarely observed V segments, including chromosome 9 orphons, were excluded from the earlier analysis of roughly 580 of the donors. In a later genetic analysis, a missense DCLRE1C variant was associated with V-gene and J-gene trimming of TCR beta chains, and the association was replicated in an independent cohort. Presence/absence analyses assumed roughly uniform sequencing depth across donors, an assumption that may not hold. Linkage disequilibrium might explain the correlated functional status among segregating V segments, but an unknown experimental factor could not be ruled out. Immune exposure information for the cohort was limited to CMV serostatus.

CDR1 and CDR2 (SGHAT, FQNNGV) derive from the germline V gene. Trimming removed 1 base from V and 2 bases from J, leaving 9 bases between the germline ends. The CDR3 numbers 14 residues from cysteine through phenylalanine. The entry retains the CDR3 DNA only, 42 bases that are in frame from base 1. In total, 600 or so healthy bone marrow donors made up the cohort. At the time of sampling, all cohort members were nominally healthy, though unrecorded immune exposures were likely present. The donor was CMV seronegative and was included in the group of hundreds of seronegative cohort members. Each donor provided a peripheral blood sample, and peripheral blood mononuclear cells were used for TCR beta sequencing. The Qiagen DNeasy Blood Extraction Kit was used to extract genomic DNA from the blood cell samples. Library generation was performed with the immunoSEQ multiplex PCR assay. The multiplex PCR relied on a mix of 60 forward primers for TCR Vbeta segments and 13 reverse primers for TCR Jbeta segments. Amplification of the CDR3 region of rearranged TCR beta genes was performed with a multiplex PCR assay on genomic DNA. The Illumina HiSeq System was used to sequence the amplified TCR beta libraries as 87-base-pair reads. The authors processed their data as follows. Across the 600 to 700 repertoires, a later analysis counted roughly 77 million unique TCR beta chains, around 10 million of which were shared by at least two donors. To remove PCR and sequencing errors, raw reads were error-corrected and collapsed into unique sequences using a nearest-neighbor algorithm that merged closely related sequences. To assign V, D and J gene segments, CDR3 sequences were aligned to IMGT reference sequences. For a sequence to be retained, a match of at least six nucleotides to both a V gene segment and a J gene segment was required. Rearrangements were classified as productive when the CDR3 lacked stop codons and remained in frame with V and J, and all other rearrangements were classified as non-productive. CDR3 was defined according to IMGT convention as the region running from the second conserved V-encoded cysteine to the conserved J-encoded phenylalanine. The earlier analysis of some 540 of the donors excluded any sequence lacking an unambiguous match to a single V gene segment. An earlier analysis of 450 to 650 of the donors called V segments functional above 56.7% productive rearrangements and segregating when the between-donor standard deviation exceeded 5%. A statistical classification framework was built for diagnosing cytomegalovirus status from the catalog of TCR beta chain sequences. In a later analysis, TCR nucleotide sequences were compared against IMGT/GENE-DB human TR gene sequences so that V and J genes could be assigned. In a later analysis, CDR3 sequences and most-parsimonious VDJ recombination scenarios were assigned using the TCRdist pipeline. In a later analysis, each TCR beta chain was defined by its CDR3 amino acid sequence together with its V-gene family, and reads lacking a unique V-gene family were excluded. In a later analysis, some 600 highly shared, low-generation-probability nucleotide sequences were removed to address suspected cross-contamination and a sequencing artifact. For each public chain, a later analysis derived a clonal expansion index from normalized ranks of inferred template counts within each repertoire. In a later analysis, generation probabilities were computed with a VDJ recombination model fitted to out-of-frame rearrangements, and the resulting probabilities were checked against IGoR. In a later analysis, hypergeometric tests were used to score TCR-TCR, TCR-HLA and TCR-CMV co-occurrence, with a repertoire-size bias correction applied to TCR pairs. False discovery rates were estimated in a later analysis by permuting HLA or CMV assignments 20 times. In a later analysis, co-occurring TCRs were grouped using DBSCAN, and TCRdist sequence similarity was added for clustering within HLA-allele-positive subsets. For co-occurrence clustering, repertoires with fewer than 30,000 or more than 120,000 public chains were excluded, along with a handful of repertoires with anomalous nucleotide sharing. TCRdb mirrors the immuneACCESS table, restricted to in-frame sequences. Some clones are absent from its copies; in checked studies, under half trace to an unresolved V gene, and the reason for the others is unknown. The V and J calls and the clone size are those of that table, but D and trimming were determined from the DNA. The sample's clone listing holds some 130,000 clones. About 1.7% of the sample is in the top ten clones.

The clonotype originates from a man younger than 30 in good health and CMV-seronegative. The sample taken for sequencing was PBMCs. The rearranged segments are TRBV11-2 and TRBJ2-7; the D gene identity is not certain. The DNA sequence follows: TGTGCCAGCAGCTTAGCCCCCCGCGCCTACGAGCAGTACTTC. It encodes CASSLAPRAYEQYF.